The 27 T cell receptor beta chains listed next were all sequenced from one sample in a study of post-analysis software for immune sequencing data. Overall study results and limits: With TRBV5-6, TRBV5-1 and TRBV20-1 included, about 5 TRBV segments were more frequent in patients than in controls.

Their antigen targets remain unknown. The TCR beta cDNA libraries carried unique molecular identifiers. From the PCR reads, TCRdb called clonotypes with MiXCR, one entry per CDR3 protein. The sample records approximately 690,000 distinct CDR3 sequences, more than 50% being singletons. Sequenced sample: blood. The receptors here all came from a girl aged 2 to 10 with multiple sclerosis.

This rearrangement joins TRBV7-8 to TRBJ2-3; the match to TRBD1 covers 8 bases. This CDR3 comprises 18 residues. V lost 4 bases to trimming and J lost 3 bases; unmatched junction nucleotides: 15. Germline V gene data show CDR1 as SGHVS and CDR2 as FQNEAQ. The CDR3 protein is CASSSSPIPGGSTDTQYF. The DNA of the CDR3 is TGTGCCAGCAGCTCTAGCCCCATTCCAGGGGGCAGTACAGATACGCAGTATTTT.

The chain is built from TRBV7-2 and TRBJ2-3, with 7 bases that match TRBD2. Germline assignment: CDR1 SGHTA and CDR2 FQGNSA. CDR3 size: 16 residues. Trimming removed 0 bases from V and 1 base from J; junction bases left unmatched: 4. The CDR3 spells CASSLAVAGGTDTQYF. CDR3 sequence (DNA): TGTGCCAGCAGCTTAGCGGTAGCGGGCGGCACAGATACGCAGTATTTT.

This clonotype has more than one count but fewer than ten. The V and J genes are TRBV15 and TRBJ1-5, with TRBD1 matching over 7 bases. The CDR3 is 16 amino acids. Germline-derived CDR1 and CDR2 are LNHNV and YYDKDF (reference sequence). Losses at the gene ends were 0 bases for V and 5 bases for J; bases not matched to a gene: 7. This chain's CDR3 is CATSRDQGGRHQPQHF. CDR3 coding DNA: TGTGCCACCAGCAGAGATCAGGGGGGGCGGCATCAGCCCCAGCATTTT.

The table lists this clonotype with a few counts. The chain has TRBV12-3 or TRBV12-4 and TRBJ2-7; 7 bases fit TRBD1. The ends lost 5 bases at V and 9 bases at J; junction bases unmatched: 13. The CDR3 spans 14 residues. This CDR3 reads CASSLDRDSVAQYF. CDR3 coding DNA: TGTGCCAGCAGTCTTGATCGGGACAGTGTGGCGCAGTACTTC.

CDR3 in DNA: TGTGCCAGCAGTTCACCTCGCCGAGCGGTCTCCTACGAGCAGTACTTC. Protein: CASSSPRRAVSYEQYF. This chain links TRBV12-3 or TRBV12-4 with TRBJ2-7; weak D call: TRBD2 (5 bases). Trimming removed 4 bases from V and 0 bases from J, with 16 bases in between. The CDR3 consists of 16 residues.

J is TRBJ1-4 and V is TRBV20-1; maybe TRBD1 (6 bases). CDR1 is DFQATT, CDR2 SNEGSKA, per germline (reference sequence). The CDR3 loop spans 15 amino acids. The V end lost 0 bases, the J end lost 7 bases, and 15 bases lay between the germline ends. CDR3 nucleotides: TGCAGTGCTAGAGATGAGGGGATAGGGGGTGAAAAACTGTTTTTT. As protein: CSARDEGIGGEKLFF.

The chain combines TRBV12-3 or TRBV12-4 with TRBJ2-6; D gene ambiguous. The CDR3 consists of 15 residues. The V and J ends lost 7 bases and 1 base respectively, with 11 bases between them. The CDR3 region has the DNA TGTGCCAGCAACCCTTGGGGATCTGGGGCCAACGTCCTGACTTTC. It codes for CASNPWGSGANVLTF.

The V call is TRBV29-1, the J call TRBJ2-5; tentatively, D is TRBD1 (5 bases). Per germline, CDR1 SQVTM and CDR2 ANQGSEA. This CDR3 region has 12 residues. V lost 4 bases and J lost 7, with 13 bases in between. CDR3 coding DNA: TGCAGCGTTGCAGTCAGGGTATGGACCCAGTACTTC. Translated, it gives CSVAVRVWTQYF.

The chain combines TRBV12-3 or TRBV12-4 with TRBJ2-5, with a possible D match to TRBD2 (7 bases). This CDR3 is built from 14 residues. Trimming shortened V by 6 bases and J by 5 bases, and 16 bases separated the two germline ends. CDR3 coding DNA: TGTGCCAGCAGCATATTAGGGGGAGGGGAGACCCAGTACTTC. This codes for CASSILGGGETQYF.

The rearrangement uses TRBV11-1 and TRBJ2-2; the D is unclear. The V end lost 1 base, the J end lost 6 bases, and 15 bases lay between the germline ends. CDR1 is SGHAT, CDR2 FQDESV, per germline (reference sequence). This CDR3 contains 16 residues. CDR3 residues: CASSLGTTPGAGELFF. The CDR3 DNA sequence: TGTGCCAGCAGCTTAGGGACGACTCCCGGCGCCGGGGAGCTGTTTTTT.

This clonotype showed up just a few times. V and J are TRBV29-1 and TRBJ2-1; 7 nucleotides line up with TRBD2. Germline lookup yields CDR1 SQVTM and CDR2 ANQGSEA. Trimming took 2 bases from V and 7 from J; bases not matched to a gene: 5. The length of the CDR3 is 13 residues. CDR3 region: CSVETPSGNEQFF. CDR3 nucleotide sequence: TGCAGCGTTGAAACCCCTAGCGGAAATGAGCAGTTCTTC.

The gene calls are TRBV12-3 or TRBV12-4 and TRBJ2-7; 7 bases line up with TRBD1. This CDR3 spans 13 amino acids. With 8 bases clipped from V and 3 bases from J, the junction kept 7 bases outside the gene matches. As DNA, the CDR3 is TGTGCCAGCCAACTACAGGGGTTCTACGAGCAGTACTTC. Its protein product is CASQLQGFYEQYF.

J is TRBJ2-7 and V is TRBV20-1; 7 positions match TRBD1. With 6 bases clipped from V and 0 bases from J, the junction kept 11 bases outside the gene matches. This CDR3 comprises 15 residues. Germline V gives CDR1 DFQATT, CDR2 SNEGSKA (reference sequence). CDR3 sequence reads: CSAGYRTGRSYEQYF. CDR3 nucleotides: TGCAGTGCGGGATATCGGACAGGCCGCTCCTACGAGCAGTACTTC.

The chain combines TRBV5-1 with TRBJ2-7, with D perhaps being TRBD1 or TRBD2 (5 bases each). Looked up from germline, CDR1 is SGHRS and CDR2 is YFSETQ. The CDR3 has 14 amino acids. V dropped 7 bases and J dropped 2 bases, with 16 bases sitting between them. The CDR3, as DNA: TGCGCCAGCCTCGGTGAGGGGCACACCTACGAGCAGTACTTC. Translated: CASLGEGHTYEQYF.

This clonotype turned up a few times. The V and J genes are TRBV5-1 and TRBJ1-2; unclear D gene. V was cut by 2 bases and J by 5 bases, with 10 bases left in between. Germline V gives CDR1 SGHRS, CDR2 YFSETQ. The CDR3 sequence is 13 residues long. The CDR3: CASSLSGEYGYTF. CDR3 bases: TGCGCCAGCAGCTTAAGCGGGGAATATGGCTACACCTTC.

This chain uses TRBV4-1 with TRBJ2-1, with D uncertain. The V end was cut by 0 bases, the J end by 10 bases, with 16 bases between. The CDR3 has 15 residues. The germline CDR1 and CDR2 sequences are MGHRA and YSYEKL. DNA of the CDR3: TGCGCCAGCAGCCAAGAGCCGATATCCCATGGAGAGCAGTTCTTC. Protein sequence: CASSQEPISHGEQFF.

This chain links TRBV5-1 with TRBJ2-1; 9 nucleotides line up with TRBD1. This CDR3 has 16 amino acids. Germline CDR1 and CDR2: SGHRS and YFSETQ. Unmatched junction bases numbered 8, after V lost 0 bases and J lost 7 bases. CDR3 sequence (DNA): TGCGCCAGCAGCTTGGAGGGGGTACAGGGGGCGAATGAGCAGTTCTTC. As protein: CASSLEGVQGANEQFF.

This clonotype has a single count. The chain has TRBV7-6 and TRBJ2-3; D perhaps matches TRBD2 (5 bases). Trimming took 1 base from V and 0 from J, leaving 11 bases between them. There are 16 residues in the CDR3. CDR1 and CDR2 from the germline V gene are SGHVS and FNYEAQ. The CDR3 region is CASSLDGVDSTDTQYF. The DNA for the CDR3 is TGTGCCAGCAGCTTAGACGGGGTTGACAGCACAGATACGCAGTATTTT.

This clonotype appeared a single time. The rearrangement links TRBV29-1 to TRBJ2-7; D remains ambiguous. This CDR3 has 15 amino acids. The germline V and J ends were trimmed by 7 bases and 3 bases, with 22 bases remaining between them. Germline V CDR1 and CDR2: SQVTM, ANQGSEA. The CDR3 here is CSAALSRRPYYEQYF. CDR3 in DNA: TGCAGCGCCGCCTTGTCGCGACGGCCTTACTACGAGCAGTACTTC.

V gene TRBV10-3 combines with J gene TRBJ1-4, with 7 positions matching TRBD1. CDR3 length equals 14 residues. Germline CDR1 reads ENHRY; CDR2 reads SYGVKD. V gave up 8 bases and J gave up 5 bases; unmatched junction bases: 8. Here the CDR3 reads CAIRGTETNEKLFF. The CDR3 coding sequence is TGTGCCATCCGAGGGACAGAGACCAATGAAAAACTGTTTTTT.

The chain links TRBV2 to TRBJ1-2, with 8 bases that match TRBD1. Per the germline V gene, CDR1 is SNHLY and CDR2 is FYNNEI. Trimming took 4 bases from V and 7 from J; bases not matched to a gene: 8. CDR3 length: 14 residues. The DNA of the CDR3 is TGTGCCAGCAGTGGCGCGCAGGGGGCGGCTGGCTACACCTTC. It translates to CASSGAQGAAGYTF.

The rearrangement joins TRBV11-2 to TRBJ2-4; D is undetermined. The J call may be mistaken, given a closer DNA end match to TRBJ2-7. Germline CDR1 and CDR2: SGHAT and FQNNGV. This CDR3 spans 13 amino acids. The CDR3 spells CASSPKYRYEQYF. For the CDR3, the DNA is TGTGCCAGCAGCCCTAAGTACAGATACGAGCAGTACTTC.

V gene TRBV29-1 combines with J gene TRBJ2-3, with 8 bases matching TRBD1. Germline CDR1 and CDR2: SQVTM and ANQGSEA. The CDR3 totals 14 residues. V shed 6 bases and J 1 base; nucleotides not matched to a gene: 6. In nucleotides, the CDR3 is TGCAGCGTCTGGGACAGGCAGCGCACAGATACGCAGTATTTT. Protein sequence: CSVWDRQRTDTQYF.

The chain couples TRBV2 to TRBJ1-6; D remains unclear. Trimming left V 2 bases short and J 10 bases short, with 6 bases between. From germline, CDR1 is SNHLY and CDR2 FYNNEI. The CDR3 is 12 residues long. The CDR3 spells CASSESGSPLHF. The CDR3 DNA is TGTGCCAGCAGTGAATCGGGATCACCCCTCCACTTT.

There are a few counts of this clonotype. The J gene is TRBJ2-7, the V gene TRBV7-9; D possibly corresponds to TRBD1 (6 bases). This CDR3 is built from 15 residues. Trimming shortened V by 5 bases and J by 2 bases, and 16 bases separated the two germline ends. The germline V gene has CDR1 SEHNR and CDR2 FQNEAQ (reference sequence). The CDR3 is CASSPSRGPTYEQYF. CDR3 coding DNA: TGTGCCAGCAGCCCCTCCAGGGGTCCGACCTACGAGCAGTACTTC.

The chain recombines TRBV6-6 with TRBJ1-1; D call uncertain. CDR1 is MNHNY and CDR2 is SVGAGI in the germline V gene (reference sequence). CDR3 length: 11 amino acids. The V and J ends lost 2 bases and 10 bases respectively, with 8 bases between them. DNA for the CDR3: TGTGCCAGCAGTTACGGGGTGGGAGCTTTCTTT. It codes for CASSYGVGAFF.

The gene calls are TRBV7-4 and TRBJ2-1, with D perhaps assigned TRBD1 or TRBD2 (6 bases each). The CDR3 is made up of 17 amino acids. V was pared by 1 base and J by 8 bases, with 21 bases between. Per germline, CDR1 SGHVT and CDR2 SQSDAQ. The CDR3 sequence: CASSLVIRLVGGHEQFF. The CDR3 region has the DNA TGTGCCAGCAGCTTAGTCATCCGGCTCGTGGGGGGCCATGAGCAGTTCTTC. Filled out from reference TRBV7-4 and TRBJ2-1, the complete variable domain reads GAGVSQSPRYKVAKRGRDVALRCDSISGHVTLYWYRQTLGQGSEVLTYSQSDAQRDKSGRPSGRFSAERPERSVSTLKIQRTEQGDSAVYLCASSLVIRLVGGHEQFFGPGTRLTVL.